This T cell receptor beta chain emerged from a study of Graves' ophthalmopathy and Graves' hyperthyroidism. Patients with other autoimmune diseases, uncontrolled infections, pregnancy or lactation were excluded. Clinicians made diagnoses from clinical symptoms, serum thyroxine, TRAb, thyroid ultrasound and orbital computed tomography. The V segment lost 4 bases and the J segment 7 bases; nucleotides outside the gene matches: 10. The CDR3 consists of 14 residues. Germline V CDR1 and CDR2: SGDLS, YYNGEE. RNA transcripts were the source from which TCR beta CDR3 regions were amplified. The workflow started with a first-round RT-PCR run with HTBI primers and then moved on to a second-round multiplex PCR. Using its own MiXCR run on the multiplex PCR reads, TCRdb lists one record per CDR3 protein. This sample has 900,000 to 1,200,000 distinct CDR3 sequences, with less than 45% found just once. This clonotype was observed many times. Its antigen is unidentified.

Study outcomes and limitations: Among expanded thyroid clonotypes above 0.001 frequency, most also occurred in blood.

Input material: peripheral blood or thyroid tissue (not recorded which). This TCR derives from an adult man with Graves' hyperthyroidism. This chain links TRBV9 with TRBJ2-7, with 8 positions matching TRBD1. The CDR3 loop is CASSPTGGIWEQYF. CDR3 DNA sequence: TGTGCCAGCAGCCCAACAGGGGGTATATGGGAGCAGTACTTC.